Shown below are 27 T cell receptor beta chains from a single sample sequenced in a study of CD4 T cells in relation to SARS-CoV-2 and coronaviruses. Before the COVID-19 pandemic, during about 2011-2019, CD4+ T cells were taken from unexposed donors. Isolation of CD4+ T cells took place after roughly nine days in culture. These TCRs are of unknown antigen specificity. TCRdb keeps only in-frame clones here, not all; method: immunoSEQ multiplex PCR. The sample gives about 26,000 clones, more than 60% of which show up once; 10% is in the top ten. Sequenced material: CD4+ T cells from PBMCs, cultured in vitro. These receptor sequences come from a human donor in good health.

The chain couples TRBV19 to TRBJ2-3; TRBD1 matches at 10 bases. The V and J ends lost 8 bases and 3 bases, in that order; junction bases with no gene match: 5. The CDR3 consists of 14 residues. Per germline, CDR1 LNHDA and CDR2 SQIVND (reference sequence). The CDR3 sequence is CASRDRGITDTQYF. CDR3 coding DNA: TGTGCCAGTCGGGACAGGGGTATAACAGATACGCAGTATTTT.

This clone occurred a few times. This chain connects TRBV5-1 to TRBJ2-7, with D perhaps TRBD1 (7 bases). Germline CDR1 reads SGHRS; CDR2 reads YFSETQ. The CDR3 spans 15 residues. The V end was cut by 4 bases, the J end by 5 bases, with 19 bases between. The DNA for the CDR3 is TGCGCCAGCAGCCCAGCCACAGGGGAGGTCCACGAGCAGTACTTC. Protein sequence: CASSPATGEVHEQYF.

This clone was detected only once. The V gene is TRBV29-1, the J gene TRBJ2-5; D gene uncertain. The CDR3 loop spans 12 amino acids. V shed 4 bases and J shed 2 bases, with 8 bases lying between them. Germline V gives CDR1 SQVTM, CDR2 ANQGSEA. The CDR3 reads CSVALQQETQYF. Here the CDR3 DNA reads TGCAGCGTTGCGTTACAGCAAGAGACCCAGTACTTC.

The chain carries TRBV5-4 and TRBJ1-6, with TRBD1 as a possible D gene (6 bases). Trimming took off 0 bases at V and 15 bases at J, with 22 bases between the two ends. The CDR3 runs 16 residues. In germline, CDR1 is SGHNT, CDR2 YYREEE (reference sequence). The CDR3 spells CASSLDPVRGGSDLHF. The CDR3 DNA sequence: TGTGCCAGCAGCTTGGATCCGGTCAGGGGAGGTTCGGACCTCCACTTT.

V gene TRBV2 combines with J gene TRBJ1-5, with no clear D. There are 14 residues in the CDR3. CDR1 and CDR2 (germline): SNHLY, FYNNEI. V was cut by 7 bases and J by 0 bases, with 10 bases left in between. DNA for the CDR3: TGTGCCAGCACCCCCTTTATTAGCAATCAGCCCCAGCATTTT. Its translation: CASTPFISNQPQHF. The full variable domain, with the rest looked up from reference TRBV2 and TRBJ1-5, is EPEVTQTPSHQVTQMGQEVILRCVPISNHLYFYWYRQILGQKVEFLVSFYNNEISEKSEIFDDQFSVERPDGSNFTLKIRSTKLEDSAMYFCASTPFISNQPQHFGDGTRLSIL.

This clone was counted a single time. The chain has TRBV4-2 and TRBJ2-7; D possibly corresponds to TRBD2 (6 bases). Germline CDR1 reads LGHNA; CDR2 reads YNFKEQ. Trimming took 1 base from V and 2 from J, leaving 9 bases between them. The CDR3 loop spans 14 amino acids. The CDR3 is CASSQGAGTYEQYF. CDR3 nucleotides: TGTGCCAGCAGCCAAGGAGCGGGCACCTACGAGCAGTACTTC.

The chain couples TRBV5-4 to TRBJ1-1; D gene unclear. Germline lookup yields CDR1 SGHNT and CDR2 YYREEE (reference sequence). V was clipped by 3 bases and J by 1 base, with 7 bases between them. The CDR3 extends over 13 amino acids. The CDR3 DNA follows: TGTGCCAGCAGCTCCGGAGCGAACACTGAAGCTTTCTTT. Encoded protein: CASSSGANTEAFF.

The V gene is TRBV7-2, the J gene TRBJ2-1; D may be TRBD1 (5 bases). Germline CDR1 is SGHTA and CDR2 is FQGNSA. V dropped 0 bases and J dropped 5 bases, with 17 bases sitting between them. This CDR3 region has 17 residues. Here the CDR3 DNA reads TGTGCCAGCAGCTTAGCGATTGCGACAGTCCTTAACAATGAGCAGTTCTTC. Translated, it gives CASSLAIATVLNNEQFF.

The chain combines TRBV7-8 with TRBJ2-1; 11 bases are a match to TRBD1. Germline CDR1 SGHVS, CDR2 FQNEAQ. The V segment lost 5 bases and the J segment 3 bases; nucleotides outside the gene matches: 9. The CDR3 is 17 amino acids. The CDR3: CASSKAGGTGGYNEQFF. DNA of the CDR3: TGTGCCAGCAGCAAGGCGGGCGGGACAGGGGGCTACAATGAGCAGTTCTTC.

V and J are TRBV5-6 and TRBJ2-7, with D tentatively TRBD1 (9 bases). The CDR3 consists of 18 residues. Germline V lookup: CDR1 SGHDT, CDR2 YYEEEE. V lost 3 bases and J lost 3, with 25 bases in between. The CDR3 DNA reads TGTGCCAGCAGCTCGACAGGGGGTGGAGCGGGAGCGCTCTACGAGCAGTACTTC. Translation: CASSSTGGGAGALYEQYF.

This clone has more than one count but fewer than ten. V is TRBV2 and J is TRBJ2-3; D remains unclear. CDR3 size: 13 residues. The V end was cut by 1 base, the J end by 2 bases, with 4 bases between. Germline V gene data show CDR1 as SNHLY and CDR2 as FYNNEI. CDR3 in DNA: TGTGCCAGCAGTGAAGTTTCCACAGATACGCAGTATTTT. The encoded protein is CASSEVSTDTQYF.

This chain uses TRBV4-3 with TRBJ1-3, with D unresolved. Trimming removed 0 bases at V and 0 bases at J, with 6 bases between. Per germline, CDR1 LGHNA and CDR2 YSLEER. The length of the CDR3 is 15 residues. The CDR3 nucleotides are TGCGCCAGCAGCCAAGACAGCTACTCTGGAAACACCATATATTTT. It is translated as CASSQDSYSGNTIYF.

The chain links TRBV12-5 to TRBJ1-5, with a weak D call TRBD1 (5 bases). The CDR3 consists of 15 residues. In germline, CDR1 is LGHNT, CDR2 FRNRAP. Trimming shortened V by 5 bases and J by 4 bases, and 15 bases separated the two germline ends. The CDR3 coding sequence is TGTGCTAGTGGTCCCCACCCTGGGGGAAATCAGCCCCAGCATTTT. Amino acid sequence: CASGPHPGGNQPQHF.

The CDR3 spells CASSIERNSGYTF. Here the CDR3 DNA reads TGTGCCAGTAGTATAGAGCGGAACAGTGGCTACACCTTC. This chain links TRBV19 with TRBJ1-2; D unresolved. Germline loops: CDR1 LNHDA, CDR2 SQIVND (reference sequence). This CDR3 is built from 13 residues. V lost 0 bases and J lost 7, with 9 bases in between.

V is TRBV7-3 and J is TRBJ2-6, with TRBD1 as a possible D gene (5 bases). CDR1 is SGHTA, CDR2 FQGTGA, per germline. This CDR3 is 16 amino acids long. The V and J ends lost 0 bases and 2 bases respectively, with 8 bases between them. The CDR3 nucleotides read TGTGCCAGCAGCTTAACGCCAGGGACTGGGGCCAACGTCCTGACTTTC. Amino acid sequence: CASSLTPGTGANVLTF.

CDR3 amino acids: CASSFQDRGGIYEQYF. The CDR3 DNA is TGTGCCAGCAGCTTTCAAGACAGGGGGGGAATCTACGAGCAGTACTTC. V is TRBV7-2 and J is TRBJ2-7; TRBD1 aligns across 9 bases. Germline CDR1 SGHTA, CDR2 FQGNSA. This CDR3 spans 16 amino acids. The trim removed 3 bases at V and 3 bases at J, leaving 9 bases unmatched.

The CDR3: CASSLQGTEGYTF. Written as DNA, the CDR3 is TGTGCCAGCAGTTTGCAGGGGACGGAGGGCTACACCTTC. The chain is built from TRBV12-3 or TRBV12-4 and TRBJ1-2, with D perhaps matching TRBD1 (6 bases). This CDR3 is built from 13 residues. V dropped 3 bases and J dropped 8 bases, with 13 bases sitting between them.

The chain recombines TRBV11-2 with TRBJ1-5; D remains unclear. In germline, CDR1 is SGHAT, CDR2 FQNNGV. V was pared by 5 bases and J by 3 bases, with 8 bases between. The CDR3 has 13 residues. The CDR3 reads CASSAASNQPQHF. For the CDR3, the DNA is TGTGCCAGCAGCGCGGCATCCAATCAGCCCCAGCATTTT.

The genes are TRBV18 and TRBJ1-1, with 10 bases aligning to TRBD1. V lost 3 bases, J lost 5 bases, and 3 bases stayed unmatched. The CDR3 has 14 amino acids. Germline V gene lookup returns CDR1 KGHSH and CDR2 LQKENI. CDR3 loop: CASSPDRGGTEAFF. The DNA of the CDR3 is TGTGCCAGCTCACCGGACAGGGGGGGGACTGAAGCTTTCTTT.

In its sample, this clone was seen a few times. The chain uses TRBV6-2 or TRBV6-3 and TRBJ2-5, with D perhaps matching TRBD2 (6 bases). The CDR3 sequence is 16 residues long. V was trimmed by 0 bases and J by 5 bases, leaving 16 bases between them. CDR1 and CDR2 from the germline V gene are MNHEY and SVGEGT. In DNA form, the CDR3 reads TGTGCCAGCAGTTACTCGATGCGGGGTCCTTCGGAGACCCAGTACTTC. Encoded protein: CASSYSMRGPSETQYF.

The V call is TRBV18, the J call TRBJ1-1; 8 bases are a match to TRBD1. The CDR3 length is 16 residues. V trimming: 0 bases; J trimming: 2 bases; junction bases outside the gene matches: 5. CDR1 is KGHSH and CDR2 is LQKENI in the germline V gene. CDR3 in amino acids: CASSPPRRGHNTEAFF. The CDR3 DNA follows: TGTGCCAGCTCACCACCGCGCAGGGGGCATAACACTGAAGCTTTCTTT.

This clone was seen once. This rearrangement joins TRBV9 to TRBJ2-2, with D tentatively TRBD2 (5 bases). V was pared by 1 base and J by 3 bases, with 10 bases between. The CDR3 loop spans 15 amino acids. Germline V CDR1 and CDR2: SGDLS, YYNGEE. CDR3 nucleotides: TGTGCCAGCAGCGTACGGGGATTGGACACCGGGGAGCTGTTTTTT. Translated: CASSVRGLDTGELFF.

The J gene is TRBJ1-1, the V gene TRBV30; D gene unclear. V shed 0 bases and J shed 3 bases, with 8 bases lying between them. CDR3 length: 13 residues. CDR1 is GTSNPN, CDR2 SVGIG, per germline (reference sequence). CDR3 protein: CAWSVSADTEAFF. DNA of the CDR3: TGTGCCTGGAGTGTAAGTGCCGACACTGAAGCTTTCTTT.

The chain links TRBV3-1 (or the pseudogene TRBV3-2) to TRBJ2-2; 8 bases fit TRBD2. In germline, CDR1 is LGHDT, CDR2 YNNKEL (reference sequence). The J segment lost 7 bases and the V segment lost 10 bases, leaving 8 bases of the junction unmatched. This CDR3 comprises 13 residues. The CDR3 DNA follows: TGTGCCACCTTATCTAGCGGGCACGGGGAGCTGTTTTTT. Translated: CATLSSGHGELFF.

The chain links TRBV29-1 to TRBJ2-5; a possible D gene is TRBD1 (6 bases). Trimming shortened V by 8 bases and J by 5 bases, and 12 bases separated the two germline ends. Germline values: CDR1 SQVTM, CDR2 ANQGSEA. The CDR3 length is 11 residues. CDR3 residues: CSSIQGETQYF. Here the CDR3 DNA reads TGCAGCTCGATCCAGGGGGAGACCCAGTACTTC.

This clone is a singleton in its sample. The gene calls are TRBV18 and TRBJ2-5; D ambiguous. The length of the CDR3 is 13 residues. V dropped 1 base and J dropped 0 bases, with 3 bases sitting between them. Germline V gene lookup returns CDR1 KGHSH and CDR2 LQKENI. The CDR3 spells CASSPRDQETQYF. The DNA of the CDR3 is TGTGCCAGCTCACCACGGGACCAAGAGACCCAGTACTTC.

The rearrangement uses TRBV25-1 and TRBJ1-1, with TRBD1 as a possible D gene (5 bases). Germline-derived CDR1 and CDR2 are MGHDK and SYGVNS. CDR3 length: 14 amino acids. V lost 4 bases and J 2 bases, leaving 11 bases between the germline ends. The CDR3 DNA sequence: TGTGCCAGCAGTGCGGGACTGAGAAACACTGAAGCTTTCTTT. Protein sequence: CASSAGLRNTEAFF.